These 8 T cell receptor beta chains came from one sample sequenced in a study of spatial heterogeneity in lung cancer. TCRdb called the 5' RACE reads again in MiXCR, with one record for every CDR3 protein. The data contain over 10,000 distinct CDR3 sequences, 4.5% to 7% of them seen just once; the ten biggest clones take up roughly 10%. Study results and limitations: For expanded intratumoral alpha and beta TCRs, counts tracked tumor mutation counts.

The time point is: sample taken at primary tumor resection. These TCRs' antigens remain unknown. This sample comprised lung tumor tissue, obtained at surgery. The source of these receptors is a female donor with early-stage non-small cell lung cancer.

To note about this clonotype: Because the library targeted alpha chains, this beta chain is an off-target read whose size means little. V usage is TRBV6-5 and J usage is TRBJ2-3, with TRBD2 as a possible D gene (5 bases). The CDR3 sequence is 16 residues long. Trimming took off 2 bases at V and 3 bases at J, with 15 bases between the two ends. Per germline, CDR1 MNHEY and CDR2 SVGAGI. This CDR3 is CASSYGGGRTTDTQYF. As DNA, the CDR3 is TGTGCCAGCAGTTACGGCGGTGGGAGAACAACAGATACGCAGTATTTT.

This clonotype is categorized as medium-sized. This beta chain represents an off-target read in a library built for alpha chains; its size is of limited meaning. The gene calls are TRBV5-5 and TRBJ2-2; D might be TRBD1 or TRBD2, each matching 5 bases. Per the germline V gene, CDR1 is SGHKS and CDR2 is YYEKEE (reference sequence). Trimming took off 3 bases at V and 6 bases at J, with 30 bases between the two ends. This CDR3 is built from 20 residues. The CDR3 DNA reads as TGTGCCAGCAGCTGGCCCCCCGACAGACTGGGACGCCTCGTCGCCGGGGAGCTGTTTTTT. Protein sequence: CASSWPPDRLGRLVAGELFF.

Many counts were recorded for this clonotype. In a library made to pick up alpha chains, this beta chain is a stray read with a size that means little. The rearrangement uses TRBV7-9 and TRBJ1-1; 7 positions agree with TRBD1. CDR3 length equals 15 residues. CDR1 is SEHNR and CDR2 is FQNEAQ in the germline V gene (reference sequence). Unmatched junction bases numbered 6, after V lost 1 base and J lost 4 bases. Here the CDR3 reads CASSLGVKGATEAFF. The CDR3 DNA reads as TGTGCCAGCAGCTTAGGGGTCAAGGGGGCCACTGAAGCTTTCTTT.

The table lists this clonotype with many counts. This beta chain came through as a stray read in a library set up for alpha chains, and its size says little. The rearrangement links TRBV5-6 to TRBJ1-6; the match to TRBD1 covers 7 bases. The CDR3 has 13 amino acids. Germline V gene sequence: CDR1 SGHDT, CDR2 YYEEEE. V lost 4 bases to trimming and J lost 13 bases; unmatched junction nucleotides: 8. The CDR3 spells CASSEGQVGPLHF. The CDR3 nucleotides are TGTGCCAGCAGCGAAGGACAGGTTGGTCCCCTCCACTTT.

This clonotype is termed medium-sized (0.01 to 0.1%). The library was prepared for alpha chains; this beta chain is a stray read, so its frequency means little. The CDR3 sequence is CSARSRLAGGEQYF. The CDR3 DNA reads TGCAGTGCTAGATCCCGACTAGCGGGGGGAGAGCAGTACTTC. The chain joins TRBV20-1 to TRBJ2-7; 13 bases fit TRBD2. J lost 7 bases, V lost 2 bases, and 5 bases had no gene match. This CDR3 comprises 14 residues. In germline, CDR1 is DFQATT, CDR2 SNEGSKA (reference sequence).

This clonotype was counted at least ten times. One junction end disagrees with the germline gene, perhaps due to a read error. Since it is a stray read in a library aimed at alpha chains, this beta chain has a size that is not meaningful. This chain connects TRBV7-3 to TRBJ1-1; D is uncertain. The CDR3 is 13 amino acids. Germline lookup yields CDR1 SGHTA and CDR2 FQGTGA. Written as DNA, the CDR3 is TGTGCCAGCAGCCTAACTGGGAGTACTGAAGCTTTCTTT. It encodes CASSLTGSTEAFF.

This clonotype came up a few times. This beta chain came through as a stray read in a library set up for alpha chains, and its size says little. The chain couples TRBV2 to TRBJ2-3; D is unresolved. The germline gives CDR1 SNHLY, CDR2 FYNNEI. This CDR3 is 12 amino acids long. V lost 3 bases and J 5 bases, leaving 6 bases between the germline ends. The CDR3 bases are TGTGCCAGCAGTGACGTCGGAGATACGCAGTATTTT. This codes for CASSDVGDTQYF.

This clonotype was seen ten or more times. Found in a library prepared for alpha chains, this beta chain is an off-target read, and its abundance has little meaning. The J gene is TRBJ2-7, the V gene TRBV24-1; TRBD1 is a possible D gene (6 bases). The CDR3 totals 15 residues. V was clipped by 3 bases and J by 7 bases, with 18 bases between them. CDR1 is KGHDR and CDR2 is SFDVKD in the germline V gene. The CDR3 reads CATSDTRTVDSEQYF. In DNA, the CDR3 is TGTGCCACCAGTGATACCCGGACAGTAGATAGTGAGCAGTACTTC.